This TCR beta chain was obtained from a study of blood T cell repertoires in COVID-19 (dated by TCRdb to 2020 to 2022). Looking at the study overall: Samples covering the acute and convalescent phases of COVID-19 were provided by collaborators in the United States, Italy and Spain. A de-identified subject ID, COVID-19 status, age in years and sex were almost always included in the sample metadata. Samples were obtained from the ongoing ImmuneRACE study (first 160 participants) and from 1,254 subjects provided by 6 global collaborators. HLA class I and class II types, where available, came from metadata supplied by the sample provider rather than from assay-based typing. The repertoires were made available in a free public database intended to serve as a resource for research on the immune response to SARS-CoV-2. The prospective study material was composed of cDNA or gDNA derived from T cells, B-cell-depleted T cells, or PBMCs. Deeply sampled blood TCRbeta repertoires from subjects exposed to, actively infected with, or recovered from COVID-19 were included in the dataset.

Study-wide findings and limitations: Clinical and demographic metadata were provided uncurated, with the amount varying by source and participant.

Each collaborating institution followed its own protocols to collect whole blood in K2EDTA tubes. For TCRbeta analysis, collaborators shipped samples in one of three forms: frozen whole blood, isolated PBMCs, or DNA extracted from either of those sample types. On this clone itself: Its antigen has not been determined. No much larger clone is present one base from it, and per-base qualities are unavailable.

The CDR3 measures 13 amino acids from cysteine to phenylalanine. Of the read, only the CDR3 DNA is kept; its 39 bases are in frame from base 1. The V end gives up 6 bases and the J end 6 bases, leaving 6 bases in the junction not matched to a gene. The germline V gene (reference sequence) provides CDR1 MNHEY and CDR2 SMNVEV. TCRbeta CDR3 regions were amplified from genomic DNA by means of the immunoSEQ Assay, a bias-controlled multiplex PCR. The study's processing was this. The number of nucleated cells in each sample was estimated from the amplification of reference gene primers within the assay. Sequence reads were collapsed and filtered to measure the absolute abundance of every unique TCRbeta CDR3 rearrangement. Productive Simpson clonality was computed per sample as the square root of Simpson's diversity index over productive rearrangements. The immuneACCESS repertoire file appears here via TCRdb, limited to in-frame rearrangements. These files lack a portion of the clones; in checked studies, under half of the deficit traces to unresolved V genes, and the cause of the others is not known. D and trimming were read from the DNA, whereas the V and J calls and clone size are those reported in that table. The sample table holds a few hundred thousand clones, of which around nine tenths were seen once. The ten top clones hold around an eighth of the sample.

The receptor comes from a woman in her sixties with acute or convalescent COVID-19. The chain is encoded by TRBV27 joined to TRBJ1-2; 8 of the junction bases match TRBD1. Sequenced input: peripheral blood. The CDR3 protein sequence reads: CASRLGQGHGYTF. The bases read TGTGCCAGCAGGCTAGGACAGGGCCATGGCTACACCTTC.